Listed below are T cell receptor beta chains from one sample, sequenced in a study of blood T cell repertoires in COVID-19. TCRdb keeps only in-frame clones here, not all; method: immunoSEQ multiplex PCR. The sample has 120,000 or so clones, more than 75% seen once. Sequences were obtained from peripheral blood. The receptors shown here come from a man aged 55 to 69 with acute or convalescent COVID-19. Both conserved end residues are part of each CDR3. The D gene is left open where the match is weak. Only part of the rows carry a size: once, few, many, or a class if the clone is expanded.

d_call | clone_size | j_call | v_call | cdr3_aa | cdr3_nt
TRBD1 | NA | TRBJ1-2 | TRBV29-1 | CSVGGQGYGYTF | TGCAGCGTCGGCGGACAGGGCTATGGCTACACCTTC
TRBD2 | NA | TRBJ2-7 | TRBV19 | CASSIATSGSYEQYF | TGTGCCAGTAGTATTGCGACTAGCGGCTCCTACGAGCAGTACTTC
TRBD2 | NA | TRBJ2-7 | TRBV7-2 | CASSPTSGRWDEQYF | TGTGCCAGCAGCCCGACTAGCGGGAGGTGGGACGAGCAGTACTTC
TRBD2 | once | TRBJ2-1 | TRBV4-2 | CASSQELADYNEQFF | TGTGCCAGCAGCCAAGAACTAGCGGATTACAATGAGCAGTTCTTC
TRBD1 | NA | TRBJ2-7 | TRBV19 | CASSRNQPGQGRLYEQYF | TGTGCCAGTAGTAGAAACCAACCGGGACAGGGGCGCCTTTACGAGCAGTACTTC
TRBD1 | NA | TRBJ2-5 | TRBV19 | CASSGGQGGQTQYF | TGTGCCAGTAGTGGGGGACAGGGTGGACAGACCCAGTACTTC
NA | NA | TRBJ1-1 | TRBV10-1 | CASSLGDGNAEAFF | TGCGCCAGCAGTCTTGGAGACGGGAACGCTGAAGCTTTCTTT
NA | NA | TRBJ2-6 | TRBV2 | CASGRGSGANVLTF | TGTGCCAGCGGGAGGGGGTCTGGGGCCAACGTCCTGACTTTC
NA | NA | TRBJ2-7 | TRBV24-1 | CATSDSADSSHEQYF | TGTGCCACCAGTGATTCCGCGGACAGTTCGCACGAGCAGTACTTC
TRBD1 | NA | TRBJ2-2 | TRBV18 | CASSPATGKTGELFF | TGTGCCAGCTCACCGGCGACAGGGAAAACCGGGGAGCTGTTTTTT
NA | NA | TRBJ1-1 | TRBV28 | CASKTPSTTEAFF | TGTGCCTCCAAGACTCCGAGCACCACGGAAGCTTTCTTT
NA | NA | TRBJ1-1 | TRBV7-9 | CASSFDLEGTEAFF | TGTGCCAGCAGCTTTGACCTGGAGGGCACTGAAGCTTTCTTT
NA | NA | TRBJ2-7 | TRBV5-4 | CASSSEVSSYEQYF | TGTGCCAGCAGCTCGGAGGTCTCCTCCTACGAGCAGTACTTC
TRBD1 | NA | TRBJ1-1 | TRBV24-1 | CATSDQGQGAGAFF | TGTGCCACCAGTGACCAGGGACAGGGGGCCGGAGCTTTCTTT
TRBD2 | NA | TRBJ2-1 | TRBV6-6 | CATTYIRSGSGNEQFF | TGTGCCACCACCTACATCCGGAGCGGGAGTGGCAATGAGCAGTTCTTC
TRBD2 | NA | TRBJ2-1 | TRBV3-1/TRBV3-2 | CASSQDSGGSYNEQFF | TGTGCCAGCAGCCAAGATAGCGGGGGATCCTACAATGAGCAGTTCTTC
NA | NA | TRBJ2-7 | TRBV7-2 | CASSPSSDIEWEQYF | TGTGCCAGCAGTCCTTCATCGGACATCGAGTGGGAGCAGTACTTC
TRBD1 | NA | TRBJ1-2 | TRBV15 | CATSRDFLDRYHGYTF | TGTGCCACCAGCAGAGATTTTTTGGACAGGTACCATGGCTACACCTTC
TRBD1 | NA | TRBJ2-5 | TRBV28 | CASSRQGTPGTQYF | TGTGCCAGCAGCAGACAGGGAACCCCGGGGACCCAGTACTTC
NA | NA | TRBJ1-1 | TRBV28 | CASSPLGGRNTEAFF | TGTGCCAGCAGCCCTCTAGGGGGAAGGAACACTGAAGCTTTCTTT
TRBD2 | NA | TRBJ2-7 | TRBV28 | CASSLGGRSGPEQYF | TGTGCCAGCAGTTTGGGGGGGAGATCTGGTCCCGAGCAGTACTTC
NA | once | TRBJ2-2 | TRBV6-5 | CASTPNTGELFF | TGTGCCAGCACTCCGAACACCGGGGAGCTGTTTTTT
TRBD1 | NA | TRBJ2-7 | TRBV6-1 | CASSDPQTGAILGYEQYF | TGTGCCAGCAGTGACCCGCAGACAGGGGCCATCCTGGGTTACGAGCAGTACTTC
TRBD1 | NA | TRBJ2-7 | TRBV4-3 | CASSQYMGQGDSYEQYF | TGCGCCAGCAGTCAATATATGGGACAGGGCGACTCCTACGAGCAGTACTTC